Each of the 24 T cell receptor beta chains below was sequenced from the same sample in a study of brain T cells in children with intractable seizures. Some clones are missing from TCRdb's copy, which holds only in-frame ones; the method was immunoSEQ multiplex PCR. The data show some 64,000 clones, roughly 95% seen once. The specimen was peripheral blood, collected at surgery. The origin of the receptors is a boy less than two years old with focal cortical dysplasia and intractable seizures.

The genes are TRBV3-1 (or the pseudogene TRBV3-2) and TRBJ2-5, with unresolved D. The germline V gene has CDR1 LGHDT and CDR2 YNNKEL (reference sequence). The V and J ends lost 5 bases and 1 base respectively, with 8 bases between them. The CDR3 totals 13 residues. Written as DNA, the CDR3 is TGTGCCAGCAGCGGGGATATCCAAGAGACCCAGTACTTC. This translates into CASSGDIQETQYF.

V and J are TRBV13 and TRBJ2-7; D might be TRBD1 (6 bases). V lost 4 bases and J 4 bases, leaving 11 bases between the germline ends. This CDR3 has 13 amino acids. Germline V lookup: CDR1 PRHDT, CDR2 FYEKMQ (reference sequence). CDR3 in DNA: TGTGCCAGCAGCTCGGACAGTAGGTACGAGCAGTACTTC. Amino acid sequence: CASSSDSRYEQYF.

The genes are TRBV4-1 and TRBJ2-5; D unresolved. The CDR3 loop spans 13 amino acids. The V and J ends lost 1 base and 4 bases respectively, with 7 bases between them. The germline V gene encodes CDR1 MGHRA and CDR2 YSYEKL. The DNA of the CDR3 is TGCGCCAGCAGCCAAGTTTCGGCAGAGACCCAGTACTTC. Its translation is CASSQVSAETQYF.

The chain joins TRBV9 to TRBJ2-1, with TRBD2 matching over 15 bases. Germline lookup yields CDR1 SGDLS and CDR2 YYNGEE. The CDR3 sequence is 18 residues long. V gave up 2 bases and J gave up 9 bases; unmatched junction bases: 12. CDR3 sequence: CASSVSDTGTSGRSEQFF. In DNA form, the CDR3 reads TGTGCCAGCAGCGTCAGCGACACAGGGACTAGCGGGAGGTCTGAGCAGTTCTTC.

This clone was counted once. Here the CDR3 reads CASSTGYEQYF. CDR3 nucleotides: TGTGCCAGCAGTACAGGTTACGAGCAGTACTTC. The V gene is TRBV6-5, the J gene TRBJ2-7, with D possibly matching TRBD1 (5 bases). V was pared by 5 bases and J by 4 bases, with 6 bases between. CDR3 length: 11 residues. Germline loops: CDR1 MNHEY, CDR2 SVGAGI.

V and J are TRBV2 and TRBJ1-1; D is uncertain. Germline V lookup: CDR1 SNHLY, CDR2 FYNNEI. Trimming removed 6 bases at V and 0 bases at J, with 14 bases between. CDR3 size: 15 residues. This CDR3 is CASRALSGLNTEAFF. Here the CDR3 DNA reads TGTGCCAGCAGGGCCTTGAGCGGGTTGAACACTGAAGCTTTCTTT.

For the CDR3, the DNA is TGTGCCAGCAGTGACTTGACAGAACAGGGATTTTTTGGTATTCCAGATACGCAGTATTTT. This gives the protein CASSDLTEQGFFGIPDTQYF. The gene calls are TRBV6-1 and TRBJ2-3; D might be TRBD1 (6 bases). The germline V and J ends were trimmed by 3 bases and 4 bases, with 29 bases remaining between them. CDR3 length: 20 amino acids. Germline CDR1 reads MNHNS; CDR2 reads SASEGT.

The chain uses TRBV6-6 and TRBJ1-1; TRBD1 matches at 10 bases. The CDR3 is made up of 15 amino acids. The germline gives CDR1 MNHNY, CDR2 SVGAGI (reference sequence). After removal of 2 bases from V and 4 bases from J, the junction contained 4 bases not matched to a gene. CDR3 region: CASSYRQGAFTEAFF. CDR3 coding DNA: TGTGCCAGCAGTTACCGACAGGGGGCTTTCACTGAAGCTTTCTTT.

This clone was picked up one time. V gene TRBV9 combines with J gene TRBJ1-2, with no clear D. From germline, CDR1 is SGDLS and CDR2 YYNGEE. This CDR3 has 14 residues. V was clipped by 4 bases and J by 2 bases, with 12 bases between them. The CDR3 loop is CASSPPEVNYGYTF. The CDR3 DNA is TGTGCCAGCAGCCCTCCTGAGGTCAACTATGGCTACACCTTC.

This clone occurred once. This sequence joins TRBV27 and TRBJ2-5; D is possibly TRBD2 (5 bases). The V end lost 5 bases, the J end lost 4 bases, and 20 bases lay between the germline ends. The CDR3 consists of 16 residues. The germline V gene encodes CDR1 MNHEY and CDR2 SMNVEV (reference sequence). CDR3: CASSASRTLPLETQYF. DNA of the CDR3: TGTGCCAGCAGTGCGAGCCGGACTCTCCCTCTAGAGACCCAGTACTTC.

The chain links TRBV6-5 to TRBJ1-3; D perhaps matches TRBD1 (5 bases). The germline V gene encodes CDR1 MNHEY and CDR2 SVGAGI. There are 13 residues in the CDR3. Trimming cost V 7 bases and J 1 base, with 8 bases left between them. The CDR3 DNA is TGTGCCAGCACTGGGGGATCTGGAAACACCATATATTTT. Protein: CASTGGSGNTIYF.

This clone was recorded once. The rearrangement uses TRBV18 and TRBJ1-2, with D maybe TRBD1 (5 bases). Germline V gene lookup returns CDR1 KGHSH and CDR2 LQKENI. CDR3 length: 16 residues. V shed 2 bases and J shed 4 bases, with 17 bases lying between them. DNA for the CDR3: TGTGCCAGCTCACCAATCGTTTTGAGGGGTAGCTATGGCTACACCTTC. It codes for CASSPIVLRGSYGYTF.

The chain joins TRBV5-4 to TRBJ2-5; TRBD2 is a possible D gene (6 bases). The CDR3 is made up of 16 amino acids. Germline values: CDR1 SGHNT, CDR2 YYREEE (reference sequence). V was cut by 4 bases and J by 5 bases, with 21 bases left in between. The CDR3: CASSGGTVAGGETQYF. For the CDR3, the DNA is TGTGCCAGCAGCGGGGGGACCGTTGCTGGGGGGGAGACCCAGTACTTC.

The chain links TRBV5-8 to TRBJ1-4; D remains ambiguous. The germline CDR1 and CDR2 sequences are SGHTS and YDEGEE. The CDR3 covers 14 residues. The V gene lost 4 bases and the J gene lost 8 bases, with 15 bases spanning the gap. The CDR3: CASSLDLTGEKLFF. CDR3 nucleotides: TGTGCCAGCAGCCTCGACCTAACCGGCGAAAAACTGTTTTTT. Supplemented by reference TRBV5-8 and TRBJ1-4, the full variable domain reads EAGVTQSPTHLIKTRGQQATLRCSPISGHTSVYWYQQALGLGLQFLLWYDEGEERNRGNFPPRFSGRQFPNYSSELNVNALELEDSALYLCASSLDLTGEKLFFGSGTQLSVL.

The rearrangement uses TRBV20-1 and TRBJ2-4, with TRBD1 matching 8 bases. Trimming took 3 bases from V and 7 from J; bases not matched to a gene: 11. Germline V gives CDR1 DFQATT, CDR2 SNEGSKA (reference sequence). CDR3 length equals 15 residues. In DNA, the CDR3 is TGCAGTGCTAGTACGGCAGGGGGCTTGGGGAACATTCAGTACTTC. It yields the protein CSASTAGGLGNIQYF.

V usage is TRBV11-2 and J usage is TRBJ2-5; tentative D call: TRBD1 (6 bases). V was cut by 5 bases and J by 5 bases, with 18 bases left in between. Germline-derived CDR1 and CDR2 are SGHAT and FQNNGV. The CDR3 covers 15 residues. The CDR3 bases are TGTGCCAGCAGCCTTTTGGGGGCACCCTGGGAGACCCAGTACTTC. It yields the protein CASSLLGAPWETQYF. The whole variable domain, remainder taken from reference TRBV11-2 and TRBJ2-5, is EAGVAQSPRYKIIEKRQSVAFWCNPISGHATLYWYQQILGQGPKLLIQFQNNGVVDDSQLPKDRFSAERLKGVDSTLKIQPAKLEDSAVYLCASSLLGAPWETQYFGPGTRLLVL.

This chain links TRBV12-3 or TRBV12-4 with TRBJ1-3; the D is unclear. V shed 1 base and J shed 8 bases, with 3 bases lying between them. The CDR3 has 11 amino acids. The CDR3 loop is CASSLGDTIYF. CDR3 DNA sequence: TGTGCCAGCAGTTTAGGGGACACCATATATTTT.

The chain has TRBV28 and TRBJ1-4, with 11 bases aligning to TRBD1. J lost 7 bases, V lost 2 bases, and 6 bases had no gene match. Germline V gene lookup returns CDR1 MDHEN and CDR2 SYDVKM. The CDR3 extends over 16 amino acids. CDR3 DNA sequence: TGTGCCAGCAGTTTAGTGGACAGGGGGCGCGGTGAAAAACTGTTTTTT. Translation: CASSLVDRGRGEKLFF.

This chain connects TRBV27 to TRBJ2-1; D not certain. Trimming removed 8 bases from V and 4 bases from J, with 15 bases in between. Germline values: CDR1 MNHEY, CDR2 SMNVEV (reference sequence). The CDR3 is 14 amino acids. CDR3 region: CASGGEPIYNEQFF. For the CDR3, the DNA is TGTGCCAGCGGCGGCGAGCCAATTTACAATGAGCAGTTCTTC.

CDR3 DNA: TGTGCCAGCAGCCCGGGGAGGGGCCAAAATGAAAAACTGTTTTTT. Translated, it gives CASSPGRGQNEKLFF. This chain joins TRBV3-1 (or the pseudogene TRBV3-2) and TRBJ1-4; weak D call: TRBD1 (5 bases). This CDR3 region has 15 residues. In germline, CDR1 is LGHDT, CDR2 YNNKEL (reference sequence). V shed 4 bases and J shed 5 bases, with 14 bases lying between them.

The CDR3 loop is CASSQLAISSTGELFF. CDR3 sequence (DNA): TGCGCCAGCAGCCAATTAGCGATTAGTAGTACCGGGGAGCTGTTTTTT. This chain links TRBV4-1 with TRBJ2-2; maybe TRBD2 (5 bases). The CDR3 loop spans 16 amino acids. The V end was cut by 2 bases, the J end by 5 bases, with 15 bases between. Germline CDR1 is MGHRA and CDR2 is YSYEKL.

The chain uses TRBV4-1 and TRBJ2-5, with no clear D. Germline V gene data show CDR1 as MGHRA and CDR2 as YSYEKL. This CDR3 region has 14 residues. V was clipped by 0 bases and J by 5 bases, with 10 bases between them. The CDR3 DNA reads TGCGCCAGCAGCCAAGAACGGGTAGTGGAGACCCAGTACTTC. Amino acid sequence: CASSQERVVETQYF.

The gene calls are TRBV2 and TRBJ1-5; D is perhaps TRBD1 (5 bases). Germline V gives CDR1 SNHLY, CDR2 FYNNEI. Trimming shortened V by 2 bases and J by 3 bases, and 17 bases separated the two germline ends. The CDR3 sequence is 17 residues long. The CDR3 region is CASSEHAGGVVNQPQHF. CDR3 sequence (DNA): TGTGCCAGCAGTGAACATGCAGGAGGGGTCGTCAATCAGCCCCAGCATTTT.

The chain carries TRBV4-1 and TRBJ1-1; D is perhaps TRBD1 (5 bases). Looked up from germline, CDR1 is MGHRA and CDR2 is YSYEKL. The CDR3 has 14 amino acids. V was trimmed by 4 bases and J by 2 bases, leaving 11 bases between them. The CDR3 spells CASSPVRENTEAFF. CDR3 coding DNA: TGCGCCAGCAGCCCCGTCAGGGAAAACACTGAAGCTTTCTTT.